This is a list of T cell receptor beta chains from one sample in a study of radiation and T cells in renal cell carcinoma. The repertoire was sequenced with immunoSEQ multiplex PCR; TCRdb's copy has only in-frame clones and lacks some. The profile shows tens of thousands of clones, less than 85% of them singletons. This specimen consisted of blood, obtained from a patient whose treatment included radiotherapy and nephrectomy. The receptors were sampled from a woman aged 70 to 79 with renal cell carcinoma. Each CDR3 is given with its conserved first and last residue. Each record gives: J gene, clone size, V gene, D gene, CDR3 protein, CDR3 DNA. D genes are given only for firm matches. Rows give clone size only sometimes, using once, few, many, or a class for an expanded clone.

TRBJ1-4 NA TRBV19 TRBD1 CASRGTGVEKLFF TGTGCCAGTCGGGGGACAGGGGTTGAAAAACTGTTTTTT
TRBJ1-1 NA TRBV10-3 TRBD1 CAISELGQGATEAFF TGTGCCATCAGTGAGTTGGGACAGGGGGCCACTGAAGCTTTCTTT
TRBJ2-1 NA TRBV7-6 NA CASSFDSSLNEQFF TGTGCCAGCAGCTTTGACAGTTCCCTCAATGAGCAGTTCTTC
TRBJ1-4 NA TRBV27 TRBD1 CASSLWPGGDEKLFF TGTGCCAGCAGTTTATGGCCAGGGGGGGATGAAAAACTGTTTTTT
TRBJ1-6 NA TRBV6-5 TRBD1 CASSLDRGHSPLHF TGTGCCAGCAGTTTGGACAGGGGGCACTCACCCCTCCACTTT
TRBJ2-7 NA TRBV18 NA CASSPPGLTVYEQYF TGTGCCAGCTCACCACCGGGCCTCACGGTGTACGAGCAGTACTTC
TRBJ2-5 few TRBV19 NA CASSTSLGLETQYF TGTGCCAGTAGTACCTCCTTAGGTTTAGAGACCCAGTACTTC
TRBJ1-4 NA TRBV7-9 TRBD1 CASSRDRGFQKLFF TGTGCCAGCAGCCGGGACAGGGGCTTTCAAAAACTGTTTTTT
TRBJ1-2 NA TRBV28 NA CASFNRDGYTF TGTGCCAGCTTTAACAGGGATGGCTACACCTTC
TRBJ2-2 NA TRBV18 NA CASSPGGRANTGELFF TGTGCCAGCTCACCGGGAGGCAGGGCGAACACCGGGGAGCTGTTTTTT
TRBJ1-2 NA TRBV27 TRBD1 CASTPEGAGNYGYTF TGTGCCAGCACTCCGGAGGGGGCGGGTAACTATGGCTACACCTTC
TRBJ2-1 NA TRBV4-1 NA CASSPMTYNEQFF TGCGCCAGCAGCCCCATGACCTACAATGAGCAGTTCTTC
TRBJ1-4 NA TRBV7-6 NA CASSLSHEEGQRGWRTNEKLFF TGTGCCAGCAGCTTAAGTCACGAGGAAGGACAGAGAGGGTGGAGAACTAATGAAAAACTGTTTTTT
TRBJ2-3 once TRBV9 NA CASSVDQGMDTQYF TGTGCCAGCAGCGTAGACCAGGGCATGGATACGCAGTATTTT
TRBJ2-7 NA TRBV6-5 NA CASSSSRDNSYEQYF TGTGCCAGCAGTTCCTCAAGGGACAACTCCTACGAGCAGTACTTC
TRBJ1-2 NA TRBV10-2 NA CASSETGARGYGYTF TGCGCCAGCAGTGAGACCGGGGCAAGGGGCTATGGCTACACCTTC
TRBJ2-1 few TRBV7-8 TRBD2 CASSGGEPYNEQFF TGTGCCAGCAGCGGGGGGGAACCCTACAATGAGCAGTTCTTC
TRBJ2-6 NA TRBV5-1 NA CASSPTGVLSSGANVLTF TGCGCCAGCAGCCCCACCGGGGTACTAAGCTCTGGGGCCAACGTCCTGACTTTC
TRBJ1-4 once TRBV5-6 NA CASSTTRGLNEKLFF TGTGCCAGCAGCACGACGCGGGGTCTTAATGAAAAACTGTTTTTT
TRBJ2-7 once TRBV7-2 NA CASSLVGSGYEQYF TGTGCCAGCAGCTTAGTCGGTTCCGGCTACGAGCAGTACTTC
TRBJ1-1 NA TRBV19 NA CASSIYGVNTEAFF TGTGCCAGTAGTATTTATGGGGTGAACACTGAAGCTTTCTTT
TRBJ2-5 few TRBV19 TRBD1 CASRDRGRGETQYF TGTGCCAGTCGGGACAGGGGGCGAGGGGAGACCCAGTACTTC